Listed below are T cell receptor beta chains from one sample, sequenced in a study of molecular identifiers for immune sequencing clone quantification. TCRdb re-analysed the PCR reads in MiXCR, keeping a single row per CDR3 protein. The sample shows 20,000 to 25,000 distinct CDR3 sequences, more than 15% of them seen only once. Sequencing used naive CD8+ T cells from blood, with Jurkat cell RNA spiked in. Every receptor here comes from a human donor in good health. Some libraries in this study had Jurkat cell RNA spiked in. The CDR3 runs from the conserved cysteine through the conserved F or W. Fields, in order: clone size, V gene, D gene, J gene, CDR3 length, CDR3 protein, CDR3 DNA. D genes are given only for firm matches. Size is stated for part of the rows, as once, few or many counts, or as a class when the clone is expanded.

clone_size: many; v_call: TRBV19; d_call: -; j_call: TRBJ2-7; cdr3_length: 15; cdr3_aa: CASSSSPAAEDEQYF; cdr3_nt: TGTGCCAGTAGTTCCTCACCGGCAGCGGAGGACGAGCAGTACTTC
clone_size: many; v_call: TRBV12-3/TRBV12-4; d_call: -; j_call: TRBJ2-5; cdr3_length: 12; cdr3_aa: CASSSLGETQYF; cdr3_nt: TGTGCCAGCAGCTCCCTCGGGGAGACCCAGTACTTC
clone_size: many; v_call: TRBV13; d_call: -; j_call: TRBJ2-3; cdr3_length: 14; cdr3_aa: CASSLLLSTDTQYF; cdr3_nt: TGTGCCAGCAGCTTATTATTGAGCACAGATACGCAGTATTTT
clone_size: many; v_call: TRBV19; d_call: -; j_call: TRBJ2-1; cdr3_length: 16; cdr3_aa: CASSIDANLAYNEQFF; cdr3_nt: TGTGCCAGTAGTATAGATGCTAACTTGGCTTACAATGAGCAGTTCTTC
clone_size: -; v_call: TRBV11-2; d_call: TRBD1; j_call: TRBJ2-7; cdr3_length: 14; cdr3_aa: CASSHLRTGGLKYF; cdr3_nt: TGTGCCAGCAGCCACCTACGGACAGGTGGACTGAAGTACTTC
clone_size: medium-sized; v_call: TRBV29-1; d_call: -; j_call: TRBJ1-2; cdr3_length: 14; cdr3_aa: CSAPSTDLADGYTF; cdr3_nt: TGCAGCGCCCCGTCGACAGATCTAGCAGATGGCTACACCTTC
clone_size: many; v_call: TRBV5-1; d_call: TRBD1; j_call: TRBJ2-7; cdr3_length: 12; cdr3_aa: CASFDRGHEQYF; cdr3_nt: TGCGCCAGCTTTGACAGGGGTCACGAGCAGTACTTC
clone_size: many; v_call: TRBV7-6; d_call: TRBD2; j_call: TRBJ2-5; cdr3_length: 16; cdr3_aa: CASSLVLAGAQETQYF; cdr3_nt: TGTGCCAGCAGCTTAGTCCTAGCGGGGGCCCAAGAGACCCAGTACTTC
clone_size: many; v_call: TRBV9; d_call: TRBD1; j_call: TRBJ1-1; cdr3_length: 17; cdr3_aa: CASSVGDRGIRDTEAFF; cdr3_nt: TGTGCCAGCAGCGTAGGGGACAGGGGAATCCGAGACACTGAAGCTTTCTTT
clone_size: medium-sized; v_call: TRBV7-9; d_call: -; j_call: TRBJ1-4; cdr3_length: 17; cdr3_aa: CASSSQRVSPGTEKLFF; cdr3_nt: TGTGCCAGCAGCTCCCAGCGGGTGTCGCCTGGAACGGAAAAACTGTTTTTT
clone_size: many; v_call: TRBV30; d_call: -; j_call: TRBJ2-1; cdr3_length: 12; cdr3_aa: CAWSSGYNEQFF; cdr3_nt: TGTGCCTGGAGTTCAGGGTACAATGAGCAGTTCTTC
clone_size: -; v_call: TRBV11-2; d_call: TRBD1; j_call: TRBJ1-1; cdr3_length: 16; cdr3_aa: CASSLDSRQGSTEAFF; cdr3_nt: TGTGCCAGCAGCTTAGACTCAAGACAGGGGAGCACTGAAGCTTTCTTT
clone_size: many; v_call: TRBV4-1; d_call: TRBD1; j_call: TRBJ2-3; cdr3_length: 18; cdr3_aa: CASSQGAGQGFYTDTQYF; cdr3_nt: TGCGCCAGCAGCCAAGGTGCGGGACAGGGATTCTACACAGATACGCAGTATTTT
clone_size: -; v_call: TRBV5-3; d_call: -; j_call: TRBJ2-7; cdr3_length: 15; cdr3_aa: CASSLFAGSSYEQYF; cdr3_nt: TGTGCCAGCAGCCTGTTTGCGGGCAGCTCCTACGAGCAGTACTTC
clone_size: -; v_call: TRBV19; d_call: -; j_call: TRBJ2-7; cdr3_length: 12; cdr3_aa: CASSVGAYEQYF; cdr3_nt: TGTGCCAGTAGTGTCGGAGCCTACGAGCAGTACTTC
clone_size: many; v_call: TRBV7-9; d_call: -; j_call: TRBJ2-6; cdr3_length: 18; cdr3_aa: CASSIGGTPFSGANVLTF; cdr3_nt: TGTGCCAGCAGCATAGGCGGGACACCGTTCTCTGGGGCCAACGTCCTGACTTTC
clone_size: many; v_call: TRBV4-2; d_call: -; j_call: TRBJ1-1; cdr3_length: 14; cdr3_aa: CASSQDTTYTEAFF; cdr3_nt: TGTGCCAGCAGCCAAGACACAACCTACACTGAAGCTTTCTTT
clone_size: many; v_call: TRBV12-3/TRBV12-4; d_call: TRBD2; j_call: TRBJ2-7; cdr3_length: 13; cdr3_aa: CASSSFGGDEQYF; cdr3_nt: TGTGCCAGCAGTTCGTTCGGGGGGGACGAGCAGTACTTC
clone_size: medium-sized; v_call: TRBV29-1; d_call: TRBD1; j_call: TRBJ2-7; cdr3_length: 13; cdr3_aa: CSVESGQGYEQYF; cdr3_nt: TGCAGCGTTGAATCCGGACAGGGGTACGAGCAGTACTTC
clone_size: -; v_call: TRBV13; d_call: TRBD2; j_call: TRBJ2-3; cdr3_length: 16; cdr3_aa: CASSPAETSTADTQYF; cdr3_nt: TGTGCCAGCAGCCCGGCCGAGACTAGCACGGCAGATACGCAGTATTTT
clone_size: many; v_call: TRBV4-1; d_call: -; j_call: TRBJ1-1; cdr3_length: 14; cdr3_aa: CASSREGVHTEAFF; cdr3_nt: TGCGCCAGCAGCCGAGAAGGGGTGCACACTGAAGCTTTCTTT
clone_size: -; v_call: TRBV30; d_call: TRBD2; j_call: TRBJ2-1; cdr3_length: 13; cdr3_aa: CARSSGSLDEQFF; cdr3_nt: TGTGCCCGGTCTAGCGGGAGCTTGGATGAGCAGTTCTTC
clone_size: many; v_call: TRBV11-2; d_call: -; j_call: TRBJ1-1; cdr3_length: 17; cdr3_aa: CASSPSPPGFMNTEAFF; cdr3_nt: TGTGCCAGCAGCCCAAGCCCCCCAGGGTTCATGAACACTGAAGCTTTCTTT
clone_size: many; v_call: TRBV11-2; d_call: -; j_call: TRBJ2-4; cdr3_length: 16; cdr3_aa: CASSSSTGLAKNIQYF; cdr3_nt: TGTGCCAGCAGCTCCTCGACGGGGCTAGCCAAAAACATTCAGTACTTC
clone_size: many; v_call: TRBV27; d_call: TRBD1; j_call: TRBJ1-1; cdr3_length: 15; cdr3_aa: CASGQNRGEWTEAFF; cdr3_nt: TGTGCCAGCGGACAAAACAGGGGGGAATGGACTGAAGCTTTCTTT
clone_size: many; v_call: TRBV6-1; d_call: -; j_call: TRBJ1-1; cdr3_length: 13; cdr3_aa: CASSEEGSTEAFF; cdr3_nt: TGTGCCAGCAGCGAGGAGGGGAGCACTGAAGCTTTCTTT